The next 21 T cell receptor beta chains were all read from a single sample in a study of T cells after yellow fever vaccination. TCRdb reanalysed the 5' RACE reads using MiXCR and keeps one entry per CDR3 protein. This sample has 80,000 to 100,000 distinct CDR3 sequences; under 9% occur once, and the top ten carry over 15%. The sample was CD8+ T cells not binding an NS4B(214-222) dextramer, sorted from PBMCs, taken less than 16 days after the first yellow fever vaccination. The source of these receptors is a man between 18 and 35 years old who received the YFV17D yellow fever vaccine.

The rearrangement uses TRBV4-1 and TRBJ2-7; 10 positions match TRBD2. The J segment lost 2 bases and the V segment lost 2 bases, leaving 3 bases of the junction unmatched. CDR1 is MGHRA, CDR2 YSYEKL, per germline. The CDR3 is made up of 15 amino acids. This chain's CDR3 is CASSQLAGETYEQYF. CDR3 DNA sequence: TGCGCCAGCAGCCAACTAGCGGGGGAGACCTACGAGCAGTACTTC.

This clonotype was counted only a few times. The chain uses TRBV3-1 and TRBJ2-3, with D possibly called TRBD1 or TRBD2 (6 bases each). Germline V CDR1 and CDR2: LGHDT, YNNKEL (reference sequence). The CDR3 is 18 amino acids. V was shortened by 4 bases and J by 0 bases, with 20 bases between the two germline ends. The CDR3 is CASSLLGGGYPSTDTQYF. In DNA, the CDR3 is TGTGCCAGCAGCCTTCTGGGGGGCGGGTACCCTAGCACAGATACGCAGTATTTT.

The sample holds a few counts of this clonotype. The chain combines TRBV4-2 with TRBJ2-2; 8 bases line up with TRBD1. Germline V lookup: CDR1 LGHNA, CDR2 YNFKEQ. Unmatched junction bases numbered 6, after V lost 1 base and J lost 8 bases. The CDR3 covers 15 residues. The CDR3 sequence is CASSQGGQGAGELFF. CDR3 DNA: TGTGCCAGCAGCCAAGGCGGACAGGGCGCGGGGGAGCTGTTTTTT.

This clonotype was recorded once. The chain joins TRBV7-2 to TRBJ1-6; perhaps TRBD1 as D (6 bases). CDR3 length equals 16 residues. The germline gives CDR1 SGHTA, CDR2 FQGNSA. V was clipped by 6 bases and J by 7 bases, with 19 bases between them. This chain's CDR3 is CASSLRGGPGNSPLHF. In nucleotides, the CDR3 is TGTGCCAGCAGTTTAAGAGGGGGACCTGGAAATTCACCCCTCCACTTT.

Written as DNA, the CDR3 is TGTGCCAGCAGCCAGAGGGGCCTATTCACCGGGGAGCTGTTTTTT. As protein: CASSQRGLFTGELFF. J is TRBJ2-2 and V is TRBV4-2; D tentatively fits TRBD1 or TRBD2 (5 bases each). CDR1 is LGHNA and CDR2 is YNFKEQ in the germline V gene. This CDR3 is built from 15 residues. The V and J ends lost 3 bases and 4 bases respectively, with 12 bases between them.

This clonotype was detected only a few times. The V call is TRBV29-1, the J call TRBJ1-1; D unresolved. The length of the CDR3 is 11 residues. Looked up from germline, CDR1 is SQVTM and CDR2 is ANQGSEA. The germline V and J ends were trimmed by 7 bases and 6 bases, with 12 bases remaining between them. CDR3 DNA sequence: TGCAGCGCACGAATCGGGCCTGAAGCTTTCTTT. Translating gives CSARIGPEAFF. The full variable domain, with the rest looked up from reference TRBV29-1 and TRBJ1-1, is SAVISQKPSRDICQRGTSLTIQCQVDSQVTMMFWYRQQPGQSLTLIATANQGSEATYESGFVIDKFPISRPNLTFSTLTVSNMSPEDSSIYLCSARIGPEAFFGQGTRLTVV.

This clonotype was counted many times. The rearrangement links TRBV27 to TRBJ2-5, with D perhaps matching TRBD2 (5 bases). Trimming cost V 3 bases and J 5 bases, with 13 bases left between them. This CDR3 comprises 14 residues. The germline V gene encodes CDR1 MNHEY and CDR2 SMNVEV (reference sequence). CDR3: CASSFHRGWETQYF. For the CDR3, the DNA is TGTGCCAGCAGTTTCCACCGGGGTTGGGAGACCCAGTACTTC.

This clonotype was seen many times. The rearrangement uses TRBV4-1 and TRBJ2-2; D remains unclear. The germline V gene encodes CDR1 MGHRA and CDR2 YSYEKL. Deletions cut 3 bases from V and 6 bases from J, with 5 bases between. The CDR3 has 12 residues. The CDR3 sequence: CASSQISGELFF. CDR3 nucleotide sequence: TGCGCCAGCAGCCAGATCTCCGGGGAGCTGTTTTTT.

The chain couples TRBV27 to TRBJ2-2; 12 bases map to TRBD1. Germline lookup yields CDR1 MNHEY and CDR2 SMNVEV (reference sequence). With V trimmed by 9 bases and J by 5 bases, 7 bases remained unmatched. This CDR3 has 15 residues. This CDR3 reads CASGDRGLGTGELFF. For the CDR3, the DNA is TGTGCCAGTGGGGACAGGGGGCTTGGGACCGGGGAGCTGTTTTTT.

This clonotype has more than one count but fewer than ten. The rearrangement uses TRBV7-8 and TRBJ2-7, with 11 bases fitting TRBD2. Looked up from germline, CDR1 is SGHVS and CDR2 is FQNEAQ. After removal of 5 bases from V and 6 bases from J, the junction contained 9 bases not matched to a gene. This CDR3 has 15 amino acids. CDR3 loop: CASSLYSGGVSEQYF. CDR3 DNA sequence: TGTGCCAGCAGCCTATATAGCGGGGGGGTCAGCGAGCAGTACTTC.

The V gene is TRBV19, the J gene TRBJ1-1; 7 bases line up with TRBD1. Germline V gene sequence: CDR1 LNHDA, CDR2 SQIVND (reference sequence). V trimming: 11 bases; J trimming: 1 base; junction bases outside the gene matches: 10. The CDR3 consists of 14 residues. The CDR3 DNA reads as TGTGCCGCATCACAGGGGTCGGGGAACACTGAAGCTTTCTTT. Translated, it gives CAASQGSGNTEAFF.

The DNA for the CDR3 is TGTGCCAGCAGCCTGAGCGGGGTCAGGGAGCAGTTCTTC. Its protein is CASSLSGVREQFF. V and J are TRBV11-2 and TRBJ2-1; 7 bases map to TRBD2. Trimming cost V 5 bases and J 10 bases; bases outside gene matches: 8. This CDR3 is 13 amino acids long. Germline lookup yields CDR1 SGHAT and CDR2 FQNNGV.

Only a few counts were recorded for this clonotype. The chain links TRBV7-6 to TRBJ2-7; TRBD1 agrees at 9 bases. The ends lost 1 base at V and 3 bases at J; junction bases unmatched: 7. This CDR3 has 16 residues. CDR1 is SGHVS, CDR2 FNYEAQ, per germline. In DNA form, the CDR3 reads TGTGCCAGCAGCTTAGGGCCGGGACAGGGATTCTACGAGCAGTACTTC. Its translation: CASSLGPGQGFYEQYF. The full variable domain, in which reference TRBV7-6 and TRBJ2-7 provide the parts outside the CDR3, is GAGVSQSPRYKVTKRGQDVALRCDPISGHVSLYWYRQALGQGPEFLTYFNYEAQQDKSGLPNDRFSAERPEGSISTLTIQRTEQRDSAMYRCASSLGPGQGFYEQYFGPGTRLTVT.

This clonotype occurred many times. This chain uses TRBV28 with TRBJ2-5; D is unclear. Per the germline V gene, CDR1 is MDHEN and CDR2 is SYDVKM. The CDR3 length is 16 residues. With 5 bases removed from V and 1 base from J, the gap between germline ends came to 17 bases. The CDR3 protein is CASSNPLGGPQETQYF. The CDR3, as DNA: TGTGCCAGCAGTAACCCTTTGGGCGGCCCCCAAGAGACCCAGTACTTC.

The V gene is TRBV5-4, the J gene TRBJ2-1; D remains unclear. With 0 bases removed from V and 8 bases from J, the gap between germline ends came to 12 bases. This CDR3 has 14 residues. Germline assignment: CDR1 SGHNT and CDR2 YYREEE (reference sequence). CDR3 region: CASSLGWGNDEQFF. The CDR3 DNA is TGTGCCAGCAGCTTGGGCTGGGGAAACGATGAGCAGTTCTTC.

This chain joins TRBV5-1 and TRBJ2-5, with 9 bases lining up with TRBD2. The junction had 12 bases not matched to a gene; V was cut back by 4 bases and J by 5 bases. CDR1 is SGHRS and CDR2 is YFSETQ in the germline V gene. This CDR3 is built from 16 residues. The DNA for the CDR3 is TGCGCCAGCAGCGCCGGAACTAGCGGGCCGCGGGAGACCCAGTACTTC. This encodes CASSAGTSGPRETQYF.

There are a few counts of this clonotype. The gene calls are TRBV29-1 and TRBJ2-1, with a weak D call TRBD1 (6 bases). Germline CDR1 SQVTM, CDR2 ANQGSEA. This CDR3 comprises 13 residues. Trimming stripped 3 bases from V and 5 bases from J, with 11 bases between. In DNA, the CDR3 is TGCAGCGTTGACATCTGGACAGACAATGAGCAGTTCTTC. As protein: CSVDIWTDNEQFF.

The table lists this clonotype with a few counts. The J gene is TRBJ1-2, the V gene TRBV7-8; D is unresolved. CDR3 length equals 13 residues. Trimming shortened V by 6 bases and J by 4 bases, and 12 bases separated the two germline ends. Germline loops: CDR1 SGHVS, CDR2 FQNEAQ. CDR3 coding DNA: TGTGCCAGCAGAAGCTCCCGGGCCTATGGCTACACCTTC. This sequence encodes CASRSSRAYGYTF.

This clonotype was counted a few times. The chain carries TRBV29-1 and TRBJ2-1; 7 bases are a match to TRBD2. The V segment lost 6 bases and the J segment 7 bases; nucleotides outside the gene matches: 15. Per the germline V gene, CDR1 is SQVTM and CDR2 is ANQGSEA. This CDR3 contains 15 residues. The CDR3 loop is CSVPTPGGGLNEQFF. The CDR3, as DNA: TGCAGCGTGCCAACCCCCGGGGGAGGGCTGAATGAGCAGTTCTTC.

The gene calls are TRBV30 and TRBJ1-5; TRBD1 is a possible D gene (6 bases). CDR1 GTSNPN and CDR2 SVGIG come from the germline V gene (reference sequence). This CDR3 is built from 13 residues. Trimming pared 5 bases from V and 0 bases from J, leaving 8 bases between. In DNA, the CDR3 is TGTGCCTGGGGGGGCCATAGCAATCAGCCCCAGCATTTT. This sequence encodes CAWGGHSNQPQHF.

There are a few counts of this clonotype. The chain uses TRBV29-1 and TRBJ2-1; 7 bases are a match to TRBD1. The germline gives CDR1 SQVTM, CDR2 ANQGSEA. V dropped 3 bases and J dropped 4; count of bases not matched to a gene: 6. This CDR3 region has 14 residues. CDR3 DNA sequence: TGCAGCGTTGATTCTGGGACAGAGTACAATGAGCAGTTCTTC. Its protein product is CSVDSGTEYNEQFF.